The 20 T cell receptor beta chains given below trace back to one sample, sequenced in a study of control samples from healthy donors and cancer patients (dated by TCRdb to 2020 to 2021). The library was obtained by the immunoSEQ multiplex PCR assay. TCRdb limited this immuneACCESS table to in-frame rearrangements with V and J called. A share of clones is missing; checked studies link under half to unresolved V genes, and the rest is unexplained. The sample table contains some 150,000 clones; only one count was recorded for approximately 94% of them. The ten top clones hold approximately 14% of the sample. The sample taken for sequencing was PBMCs. The receptors come from a man between 60 and 75 years old with colorectal cancer.

This clone was detected only once. The chain uses TRBV6-5 and TRBJ1-1; D unclear. CDR1 and CDR2 from the germline V gene are MNHEY and SVGAGI. V was trimmed by 6 bases and J by 1 base, leaving 12 bases between them. CDR3 size: 14 residues. CDR3 in amino acids: CASRPLDKNTEAFF. The CDR3 DNA is TGTGCCAGCAGACCTTTAGACAAGAACACTGAAGCTTTCTTT.

About this clone: This same CDR3 is encoded by further DNA sequences in the sample. The chain recombines TRBV5-1 with TRBJ1-2; D perhaps matches TRBD1 (6 bases). Trimming removed 0 bases at V and 7 bases at J, with 16 bases between. Per germline, CDR1 SGHRS and CDR2 YFSETQ. CDR3 length: 15 residues. In DNA form, the CDR3 reads TGCGCCAGCAGCTTGGGGATAGCGGGGGGGCCTGGCTACACCTTC. Protein: CASSLGIAGGPGYTF.

This clone showed up just once. V is TRBV7-2 and J is TRBJ2-7; a weak D match, TRBD2 (5 bases). This CDR3 contains 14 residues. V shed 4 bases and J shed 0 bases, with 10 bases lying between them. Germline V lookup: CDR1 SGHTA, CDR2 FQGNSA. The CDR3 DNA follows: TGTGCCAGCAGCTCGAGCGGTTTCTCCTACGAGCAGTACTTC. Translation: CASSSSGFSYEQYF.

This rearrangement joins TRBV2 to TRBJ2-7; no definite D call. The germline V gene has CDR1 SNHLY and CDR2 FYNNEI. This CDR3 is built from 12 residues. V was clipped by 4 bases and J by 2 bases, with 6 bases between them. The CDR3: CASSGEPYEQYF. CDR3 DNA: TGTGCCAGCAGTGGGGAACCCTACGAGCAGTACTTC.

The J gene is TRBJ2-4, the V gene TRBV15, with 8 bases identical to TRBD2. V lost 5 bases to trimming and J lost 2 bases; unmatched junction nucleotides: 2. Germline assignment: CDR1 LNHNV and CDR2 YYDKDF (reference sequence). This CDR3 has 14 residues. CDR3 amino acids: CATSRGGSKNIQYF. The CDR3 DNA sequence: TGTGCCACCAGCCGGGGGGGATCCAAAAACATTCAGTACTTC.

This sequence joins TRBV7-8 and TRBJ1-1; tentative D call: TRBD1 (5 bases). Germline V gene lookup returns CDR1 SGHVS and CDR2 FQNEAQ. With 5 bases removed from V and 1 base from J, the gap between germline ends came to 11 bases. The CDR3 is made up of 14 amino acids. In DNA form, the CDR3 reads TGTGCCAGCAGCCCCCGACAGACGAACACTGAAGCTTTCTTT. It is translated as CASSPRQTNTEAFF.

The V and J genes are TRBV4-3 and TRBJ1-2, with a tentative D call TRBD1 (6 bases). There are 19 residues in the CDR3. V shed 0 bases and J shed 2 bases, with 22 bases lying between them. Germline V gives CDR1 LGHNA, CDR2 YSLEER. CDR3 in amino acids: CASSQDFRGGAQKNYGYTF. The CDR3, as DNA: TGCGCCAGCAGCCAAGATTTCAGGGGAGGTGCGCAGAAGAACTATGGCTACACCTTC.

The chain uses TRBV3-1 (or the pseudogene TRBV3-2) and TRBJ2-1, with D possibly matching TRBD2 (6 bases). V was clipped by 1 base and J by 6 bases, with 10 bases between them. Germline CDR1 reads LGHDT; CDR2 reads YNNKEL (reference sequence). The CDR3 has 14 amino acids. The CDR3 is CASSQGGLLNEQFF. The DNA of the CDR3 is TGTGCCAGCAGCCAAGGGGGACTCCTCAATGAGCAGTTCTTC.

The J gene is TRBJ1-5, the V gene TRBV7-2; weak D call: TRBD1 (6 bases). Germline V gene data show CDR1 as SGHTA and CDR2 as FQGNSA. The CDR3 length is 16 residues. The V gene lost 5 bases and the J gene lost 0 bases, with 14 bases spanning the gap. The DNA of the CDR3 is TGTGCCAGCAGCAATATTGGACAGTATAGCAATCAGCCCCAGCATTTT. It is translated as CASSNIGQYSNQPQHF.

The chain couples TRBV27 to TRBJ1-2; 7 nucleotides agree with TRBD1. CDR3 length: 12 residues. Germline assignment: CDR1 MNHEY and CDR2 SMNVEV (reference sequence). Unmatched junction bases numbered 8, after V lost 8 bases and J lost 8 bases. The CDR3 spells CASFEGAGGYTF. Here the CDR3 DNA reads TGTGCCAGCTTCGAGGGGGCGGGGGGCTACACCTTC.

This chain uses TRBV5-1 with TRBJ1-2; a weak D match, TRBD1 (5 bases). V lost 4 bases, J lost 7 bases, and 17 bases lay in between. This CDR3 is built from 14 residues. Germline V lookup: CDR1 SGHRS, CDR2 YFSETQ. The CDR3 DNA is TGCGCCAGCAGCCCTGCCGGAGGGGAGGGTGGCTACACCTTC. Translated: CASSPAGGEGGYTF.

V and J are TRBV19 and TRBJ2-1; D call uncertain. V was pared by 1 base and J by 2 bases, with 9 bases between. In germline, CDR1 is LNHDA, CDR2 SQIVND (reference sequence). The CDR3 length is 15 residues. The CDR3 here is CASSIGPDPYNEQFF. For the CDR3, the DNA is TGTGCCAGTAGTATAGGACCGGACCCCTACAATGAGCAGTTCTTC.

In the case of this clone: Other DNA sequences from this sample encode an identical CDR3 as well. The chain is built from TRBV5-1 and TRBJ2-7; D unresolved. The V and J ends lost 0 bases and 4 bases respectively, with 8 bases between them. The CDR3 contains 13 residues. Germline V gene sequence: CDR1 SGHRS, CDR2 YFSETQ. CDR3 loop: CASSLESSYEQYF. The CDR3 DNA reads TGCGCCAGCAGCTTGGAGAGCTCGTACGAGCAGTACTTC. Full variable domain (rest looked up from reference TRBV5-1 and TRBJ2-7): KAGVTQTPRYLIKTRGQQVTLSCSPISGHRSVSWYQQTPGQGLQFLFEYFSETQRNKGNFPGRFSGRQFSNSRSEMNVSTLELGDSALYLCASSLESSYEQYFGPGTRLTVT.

The rearrangement links TRBV7-2 to TRBJ1-2, with 10 bases lining up with TRBD1. J lost 6 bases, V lost 4 bases, and 8 bases had no gene match. Looked up from germline, CDR1 is SGHTA and CDR2 is FQGNSA. The CDR3 has 15 amino acids. CDR3 sequence reads: CASSYGTGALDGYTF. The CDR3 DNA reads as TGTGCCAGCAGCTACGGGACAGGGGCTCTTGATGGCTACACCTTC.

Details on this clone: At one boundary the junction diverges from the germline segment, which might be a read error. Additional DNA sequences in this sample encode the identical CDR3. V usage is TRBV19 and J usage is TRBJ1-5; tentatively, D is TRBD1 (5 bases). Germline V gene lookup returns CDR1 LNHDA and CDR2 SQIVND (reference sequence). The CDR3 is made up of 14 amino acids. CDR3 in DNA: TGTGCCAGTACCGAGGGGAATAGCAATCAGCCCCAACATTTT. It specifies CASTEGNSNQPQHF.

Comments on this clone: The junction departs from germline at one end; a sequencing error may be responsible. This sequence joins TRBV9 and TRBJ1-1, with a weak D call TRBD1 (5 bases). This CDR3 region has 15 residues. CDR1 and CDR2 from the germline V gene are SGDLS and YYNGEE. The CDR3 region is CTSSPWKGRNTEAFF. CDR3 nucleotide sequence: TGTACCAGCAGCCCATGGAAGGGGCGGAACACTGAAGCTTTCTTT.

The chain carries TRBV13 and TRBJ2-3; no reliable D call. The germline V gene encodes CDR1 PRHDT and CDR2 FYEKMQ (reference sequence). Trimming removed 6 bases from V and 2 bases from J, with 12 bases in between. The CDR3 has 14 amino acids. The CDR3 region is CASRGIVSTDTQYF. For the CDR3, the DNA is TGTGCCAGCAGGGGGATAGTTTCCACAGATACGCAGTATTTT.

The CDR3 loop is CASSVDQGPYGYTF. The CDR3 nucleotides read TGTGCCAGCAGCGTAGACCAGGGACCATATGGCTACACCTTC. J is TRBJ1-2 and V is TRBV9; maybe TRBD1 (5 bases). Germline-derived CDR1 and CDR2 are SGDLS and YYNGEE. The CDR3 contains 14 residues. Between the trimmed V and J ends, which lost 0 bases and 5 bases, there was a span of 11 bases.

This clone was recorded once. The chain recombines TRBV30 with TRBJ1-4; D is unclear. The V gene's germline CDR1 is GTSNPN and CDR2 SVGIG (reference sequence). The V and J ends lost 5 bases and 8 bases respectively, with 12 bases between them. The CDR3 is 12 residues long. The CDR3 DNA reads as TGTGCCTGGGGGCCCGAGGAAGAAAAACTGTTTTTT. Its translation is CAWGPEEEKLFF.

This sequence joins TRBV5-1 and TRBJ1-1, with TRBD1 matching 7 bases. The CDR3 sequence is 14 residues long. The germline V gene encodes CDR1 SGHRS and CDR2 YFSETQ. V shed 4 bases, J shed 1 base, and the junction held 4 bases outside the gene matches. CDR3 DNA: TGCGCCAGCAGCCGCGCAGGGGGGAACACTGAAGCTTTCTTT. It is translated as CASSRAGGNTEAFF.